This TCR beta chain was found in a study of shared clonotypes between healthy human individuals. The repertoire was sequenced with immunoSEQ multiplex PCR; TCRdb's copy has only in-frame clones and lacks some. The sample holds hundreds of thousands of clones; roughly 70% are singletons and the top ten take around 1.6%. The CDR3 consists of 13 residues. The germline CDR1 and CDR2 sequences are SNHLY and FYNNEI. Trimming stripped 7 bases from V and 5 bases from J, with 11 bases between. Sequencing was carried out using memory CD4+ T cells sorted from blood. Documented subset: CD45RA-negative fraction. V gene TRBV2 combines with J gene TRBJ2-2; D tentatively fits TRBD1 or TRBD2 (6 bases each). This clonotype originated in a young woman in good health. This CDR3 is CASMRDITGELFF. The CDR3 bases are TGTGCCAGCATGCGGGACATTACCGGGGAGCTGTTTTTT.